This TCR beta chain originates from a study of graft-versus-host responses after intestinal transplantation. Assay: immunoSEQ multiplex PCR; the TCRdb copy retains only in-frame clones and omits some. The sample yields more than 65,000 clones, about 91% seen once. As concerns this clone: Its cognate antigen is unknown.

The sequencing used unstimulated CD8+ T cells sorted from spleen or lymph node cells, collected before transplant. This receptor was identified in a human donor who was the organ donor for an intestinal transplant.

The CDR3 region is CASSFLAGGSQETQYF. CDR3 sequence (DNA): TGTGCCAGCAGCTTTCTAGCGGGGGGCTCACAAGAGACCCAGTACTTC. The V gene is TRBV13, the J gene TRBJ2-5, with 11 bases lining up with TRBD2. CDR1 PRHDT and CDR2 FYEKMQ come from the germline V gene (reference sequence). V trimming: 3 bases; J trimming: 2 bases; junction bases outside the gene matches: 5. CDR3 size: 16 residues.